This entry is about one T cell receptor beta chain. The data are from a study of blood T cell repertoires in COVID-19. Germline assignment: CDR1 SNHLY and CDR2 FYNNEI. The CDR3 spans 13 residues. V shed 6 bases and J shed 2 bases, with 10 bases lying between them. The data were produced by immunoSEQ multiplex PCR, yet TCRdb's version contains in-frame clones alone and is incomplete. Counted here are fewer than 80,000 clones, about four fifths occurring once; the ten biggest clones make up around 5.3%. The genes are TRBV2 and TRBJ2-5; possible D gene TRBD1, 6 bases. The source material was peripheral blood. The source of this sequence is a human donor in a cohort sampled during active COVID-19. The chain's CDR3 is CASSGQLQETQYF. Written as DNA, the CDR3 is TGTGCCAGCAGCGGACAGTTACAAGAGACCCAGTACTTC. The variable domain in full, with the rest retrieved from reference TRBV2 and TRBJ2-5, is EPEVTQTPSHQVTQMGQEVILRCVPISNHLYFYWYRQILGQKVEFLVSFYNNEISEKSEIFDDQFSVERPDGSNFTLKIRSTKLEDSAMYFCASSGQLQETQYFGPGTRLLVL.